This T cell receptor beta chain was identified in a study of identical twins. Findings and caveats of the study: There was an excess of low generation probability in the out-of-frame alpha sequences that twins shared. Abundant beta clonotypes from cord blood had fewer insertions, unlike memory repertoires, which showed none.

Regarding this clonotype: Its antigen is undetermined.

Germline CDR1 and CDR2: SGHTA and FQGNSA. This CDR3 is built from 16 residues. V was shortened by 5 bases and J by 2 bases, with 17 bases between the two germline ends. Via MiXCR, TCRdb re-called the 5' RACE reads, giving one row per CDR3 protein. This table has about 200,000 distinct CDR3 sequences, over 9.5% appearing once. No donor was unhealthy or non-Caucasian. V usage is TRBV7-2 and J usage is TRBJ2-3; D might be TRBD2 (5 bases). The material sequenced was memory T cells sorted from blood. This clonotype was sampled from a man over 45 in good health. CDR3 amino acids: CASSLSVTDYTDTQYF. DNA of the CDR3: TGTGCCAGCAGCCTAAGTGTCACCGACTACACAGATACGCAGTATTTT.